Here is one TCR beta chain with its context. The antigen is not known. This entry is derived from a study of post-analysis software for immune sequencing data. Looked up from germline, CDR1 is MNHEY and CDR2 is SMNVEV (reference sequence). Trimming took 0 bases from V and 1 from J, leaving 7 bases between them. The CDR3 has 15 residues. Regarding the study as a whole: In patients, about 5 TRBV segments were more frequent than in controls, with TRBV5-6, TRBV5-1 and TRBV20-1 among them. In multiple sclerosis, normalized Chao1 diversity was significantly below that of controls.

Researchers reported that TCR beta cDNA libraries carried unique molecular identifiers. T cells numbering about 1 to 10 million gave rise to roughly 0.5 million cDNA molecules. MiXCR, applied by TCRdb to the PCR reads, yields one record per CDR3 protein. The sample lists some 690,000 distinct CDR3 sequences; roughly 27% were seen once. The source of this sequence is a girl between 10 and 17 years old with multiple sclerosis. Sequencing was done on a sample of blood. The chain carries TRBV27 and TRBJ1-3; TRBD1 might be the D (5 bases). CDR3 amino acids: CASSLSWGSGNTIYF. CDR3 DNA sequence: TGTGCCAGCAGTTTATCATGGGGGTCTGGAAACACCATATATTTT.